Listed here are 25 T cell receptor beta chains from one sample, sequenced in a study of human CD8 memory T cell subsets. UMI-labeled 5' RACE produced the TCR beta libraries. TCRdb re-called the 5' RACE reads and gives one entry per CDR3 protein, without DNA. The repertoire shows approximately 11,000 distinct CDR3 sequences; the top ten hold 8.5% to 10%. Specimen: CD8+ stem-like memory T cells (TSCM and TCM) sorted from PBMCs. Subset of the sample: stem-like memory CD8 T cells (TSTEM), CCR7+ PD-1- TIGIT-. Receptor source: a human donor in good health.

The V gene is TRBV4-1, the J gene TRBJ1-2; the D gene TCRdb calls, TRBD1, cannot be checked with no DNA. Germline CDR1 is MGHRA and CDR2 is YSYEKL. This CDR3 is built from 17 residues. The CDR3: CASSQDEGGSLLNGYTF.

The chain recombines TRBV28 with TRBJ2-7; TCRdb designates TRBD2, a call that cannot be tested without DNA. Germline CDR1 reads MDHEN; CDR2 reads SYDVKM. The CDR3 is made up of 14 amino acids. CDR3 protein: CASTLGTSGYEQYF. The variable domain in full, with the rest retrieved from reference TRBV28 and TRBJ2-7, is DVKVTQSSRYLVKRTGEKVFLECVQDMDHENMFWYRQDPGLGLRLIYFSYDVKMKEKGDIPEGYSVSREKKERFSLILESASTNQTSMYLCASTLGTSGYEQYFGPGTRLTVT.

V gene TRBV6-5 combines with J gene TRBJ1-1; the TCRdb D gene call, TRBD1, has no DNA to confirm it. From germline, CDR1 is MNHEY and CDR2 SVGAGI. The CDR3 totals 14 residues. The CDR3 is CASSQDRVHTEAFF.

By frequency, this clonotype is medium-sized. The J gene is TRBJ2-7, the V gene TRBV6-5; there is no DNA to check the TCRdb D call of TRBD1. The V gene's germline CDR1 is MNHEY and CDR2 SVGAGI. CDR3 size: 13 residues. CDR3 residues: CASSYPGHYEQYF.

This chain joins TRBV27 and TRBJ2-2; TCRdb outputs TRBD1, but without DNA this stays unchecked. Germline loops: CDR1 MNHEY, CDR2 SMNVEV (reference sequence). The CDR3 has 11 amino acids. CDR3 residues: CATEGAGELFF.

The chain uses TRBV28 and TRBJ2-1. The CDR3 spans 12 residues. CDR1 and CDR2 (germline): MDHEN, SYDVKM. CDR3 in amino acids: CASSLWDNEQFF.

The J gene is TRBJ1-1, the V gene TRBV28; TCRdb designates TRBD1, a call that cannot be tested without DNA. Germline V gene lookup returns CDR1 MDHEN and CDR2 SYDVKM. The CDR3 sequence is 15 residues long. CDR3 in amino acids: CASSPRLGGNTEAFF.

This sequence joins TRBV27 and TRBJ2-1; TCRdb designates TRBD2, a call that cannot be tested without DNA. Per germline, CDR1 MNHEY and CDR2 SMNVEV (reference sequence). The CDR3 spans 14 residues. CDR3 sequence reads: CASSPGLGFNEQFF.

The CDR3 loop reads CAIGTPYNQPQHF. V gene TRBV6-2 or TRBV6-3 combines with J gene TRBJ1-5; TCRdb reports TRBD1, a call that lacks DNA to check it against. The CDR3 contains 13 residues. Germline V CDR1 and CDR2: MNHEY, SVGEGT.

V usage is TRBV7-9 and J usage is TRBJ2-1; TCRdb names TRBD2, which stays unverified in the absence of DNA. CDR3 length: 14 amino acids. Germline CDR1 is SEHNR and CDR2 is FQNEAQ (reference sequence). The chain's CDR3 is CASSFGGGNNEQFF.

The chain uses TRBV6-2 or TRBV6-3 and TRBJ1-1; TCRdb selects TRBD1, and the lack of DNA leaves this call unchecked. Germline V gene sequence: CDR1 MNHEY, CDR2 SVGEGT. The CDR3 totals 15 residues. The chain's CDR3 is CASRRRDRVNTEAFF.

In terms of frequency, this clonotype is medium-sized. CDR3 sequence: CASSDTAGASTDTQYF. The chain recombines TRBV11-3 with TRBJ2-3; the TCRdb call, TRBD2, lacks DNA for checking. Germline V gene sequence: CDR1 SGHNT, CDR2 YENEEA. The CDR3 has 16 residues.

This rearrangement joins TRBV4-1 to TRBJ2-1; TCRdb lists TRBD1, though no DNA is available to test this call. In germline, CDR1 is MGHRA, CDR2 YSYEKL. This CDR3 contains 15 residues. CDR3 in amino acids: CASSPYLGGDNEQFF.

V usage is TRBV5-1 and J usage is TRBJ2-7; checking the TCRdb D call of TRBD1 is not possible without DNA. Germline CDR1 reads SGHRS; CDR2 reads YFSETQ. The CDR3 sequence is 14 residues long. The chain's CDR3 is CASSLEGQGYEQYF.

The J gene is TRBJ2-1, the V gene TRBV20-1. The CDR3 consists of 14 residues. CDR1 is DFQATT and CDR2 is SNEGSKA in the germline V gene (reference sequence). The chain's CDR3 is CSAASTSSYNEQFF.

The chain employs TRBV20-1 and TRBJ1-4; TCRdb's D gene call, TRBD1, goes unchecked for lack of DNA. The CDR3 spans 14 residues. CDR1 DFQATT and CDR2 SNEGSKA come from the germline V gene (reference sequence). The CDR3: CSANRDRLDEKLFF.

The chain couples TRBV2 to TRBJ1-5; the TRBD1 assignment by TCRdb is unverifiable without DNA. The CDR3 spans 14 residues. Germline CDR1 SNHLY, CDR2 FYNNEI. CDR3 amino acids: CASSAGQSNQPQHF.

The CDR3 loop reads CASSSTPPGTGEYEQYF. The V gene is TRBV13, the J gene TRBJ2-7; TCRdb indicates TRBD1, and absent DNA this call remains unverified. The germline V gene has CDR1 PRHDT and CDR2 FYEKMQ (reference sequence). The CDR3 has 17 amino acids.

The chain carries TRBV5-5 and TRBJ1-5; the D call from TCRdb, TRBD1, cannot be confirmed without DNA. Germline V gene lookup returns CDR1 SGHKS and CDR2 YYEKEE (reference sequence). The CDR3 runs 14 residues. The CDR3 sequence is CASSPGQGYQPQHF.

This clonotype counts as medium-sized (0.01 to 0.1%) by frequency. The chain employs TRBV5-6 and TRBJ2-7; TCRdb picks TRBD1, but there is no DNA to check that call. CDR1 SGHDT and CDR2 YYEEEE come from the germline V gene. The length of the CDR3 is 13 residues. The CDR3 spells CASTTGNLYEQYF.

CDR3 sequence reads: CASSGLAGGGSPYNEQFF. The gene calls are TRBV2 and TRBJ2-1; absent DNA, TCRdb's TRBD2 call cannot be checked. The CDR3 sequence is 18 residues long. Per germline, CDR1 SNHLY and CDR2 FYNNEI.

J is TRBJ1-1 and V is TRBV20-1. Germline lookup yields CDR1 DFQATT and CDR2 SNEGSKA (reference sequence). CDR3 size: 12 residues. CDR3 residues: CSARDLGWDAFF.

The J gene is TRBJ2-5, the V gene TRBV6-6; TCRdb's assignment of TRBD2 cannot be checked, as there is no DNA. The CDR3 is 14 residues long. From germline, CDR1 is MNHNY and CDR2 SVGAGI (reference sequence). The CDR3 loop is CASSGGGLQETQYF.

The chain uses TRBV19 and TRBJ2-1; absent DNA, TCRdb's TRBD2 call cannot be checked. Germline CDR1 is LNHDA and CDR2 is SQIVND (reference sequence). CDR3 length: 16 amino acids. The CDR3 protein is CASSWLAGIIDNEQFF. Full variable domain (rest looked up from reference TRBV19 and TRBJ2-1): DGGITQSPKYLFRKEGQNVTLSCEQNLNHDAMYWYRQDPGQGLRLIYYSQIVNDFQKGDIAEGYSVSREKKESFPLTVTSAQKNPTAFYLCASSWLAGIIDNEQFFGPGTRLTVL.

Frequency places this clonotype as medium-sized (0.01 to 0.1%). The chain is built from TRBV6-5 and TRBJ2-5; TCRdb's D call of TRBD2 is untestable without DNA. The CDR3 extends over 15 amino acids. Germline V CDR1 and CDR2: MNHEY, SVGAGI. The CDR3 protein is CASRAQQVPQETQYF.